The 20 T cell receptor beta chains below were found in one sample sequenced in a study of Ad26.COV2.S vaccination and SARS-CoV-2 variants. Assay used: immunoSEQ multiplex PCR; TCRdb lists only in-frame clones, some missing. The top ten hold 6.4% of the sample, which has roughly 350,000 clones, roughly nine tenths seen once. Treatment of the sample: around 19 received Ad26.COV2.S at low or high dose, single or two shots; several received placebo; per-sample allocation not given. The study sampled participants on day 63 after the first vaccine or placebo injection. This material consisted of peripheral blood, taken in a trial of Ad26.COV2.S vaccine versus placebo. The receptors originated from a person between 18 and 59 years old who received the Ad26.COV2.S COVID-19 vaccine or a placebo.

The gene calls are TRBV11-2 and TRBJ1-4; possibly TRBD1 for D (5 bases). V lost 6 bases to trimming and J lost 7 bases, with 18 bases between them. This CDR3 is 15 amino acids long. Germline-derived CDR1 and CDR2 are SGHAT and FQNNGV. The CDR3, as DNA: TGTGCCAGCAGGAGAGGCGCGGGGACGGGTGAAAAACTGTTTTTT. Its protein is CASRRGAGTGEKLFF.

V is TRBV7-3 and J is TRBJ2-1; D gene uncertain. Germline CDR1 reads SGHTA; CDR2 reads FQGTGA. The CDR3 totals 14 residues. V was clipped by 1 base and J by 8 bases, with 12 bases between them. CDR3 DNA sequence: TGTGCCAGCAGCTTAAGTAAGGGTCGGGATGAGCAGTTCTTC. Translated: CASSLSKGRDEQFF.

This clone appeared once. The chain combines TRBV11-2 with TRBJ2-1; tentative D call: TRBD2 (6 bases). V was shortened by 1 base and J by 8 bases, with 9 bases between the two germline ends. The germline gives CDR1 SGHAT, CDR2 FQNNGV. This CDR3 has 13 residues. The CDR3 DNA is TGTGCCAGCAGCTTAGGACTAGTTGATGAGCAGTTCTTC. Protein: CASSLGLVDEQFF.

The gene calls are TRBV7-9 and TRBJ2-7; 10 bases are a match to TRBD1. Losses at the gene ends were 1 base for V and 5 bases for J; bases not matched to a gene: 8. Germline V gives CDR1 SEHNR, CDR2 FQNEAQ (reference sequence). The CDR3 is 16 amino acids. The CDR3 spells CASSLVPGQGWHEQYF. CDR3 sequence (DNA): TGTGCCAGCAGCTTAGTTCCGGGACAGGGGTGGCACGAGCAGTACTTC.

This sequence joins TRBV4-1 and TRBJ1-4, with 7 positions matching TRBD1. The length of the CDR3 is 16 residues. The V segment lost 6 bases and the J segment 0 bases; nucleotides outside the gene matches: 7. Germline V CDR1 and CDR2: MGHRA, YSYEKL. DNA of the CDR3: TGCGCCAGCAGAAAGGGACAGCATGCAACTAATGAAAAACTGTTTTTT. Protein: CASRKGQHATNEKLFF.

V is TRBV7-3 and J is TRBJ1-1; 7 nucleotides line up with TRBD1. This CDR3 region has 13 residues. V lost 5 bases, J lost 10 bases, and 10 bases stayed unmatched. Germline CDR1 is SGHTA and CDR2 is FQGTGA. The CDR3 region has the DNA TGTGCCAGCAGCCAAACCGACAGGGCCCGAGCTTTCTTT. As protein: CASSQTDRARAFF.

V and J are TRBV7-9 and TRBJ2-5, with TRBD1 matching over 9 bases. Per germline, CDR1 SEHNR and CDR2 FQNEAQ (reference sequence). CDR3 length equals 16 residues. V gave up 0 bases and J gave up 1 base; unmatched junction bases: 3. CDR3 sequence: CASSLAPGQGQETQYF. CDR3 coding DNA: TGTGCCAGCAGCTTAGCCCCGGGACAGGGCCAAGAGACCCAGTACTTC.

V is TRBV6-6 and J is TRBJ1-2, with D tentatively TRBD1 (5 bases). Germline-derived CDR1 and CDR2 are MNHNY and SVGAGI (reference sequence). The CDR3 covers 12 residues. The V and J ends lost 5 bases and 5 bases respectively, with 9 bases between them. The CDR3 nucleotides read TGTGCCAGCAGTCAGGGCAGGTATGGCTACACCTTC. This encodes CASSQGRYGYTF.

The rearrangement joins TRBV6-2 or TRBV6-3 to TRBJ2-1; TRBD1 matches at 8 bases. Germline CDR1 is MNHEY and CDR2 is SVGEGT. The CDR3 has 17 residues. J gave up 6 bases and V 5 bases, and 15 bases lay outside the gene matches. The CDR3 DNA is TGTGCCAGCAGTCGCCCAGACAGGGGAACCGCTTCCAATGAGCAGTTCTTC. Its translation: CASSRPDRGTASNEQFF.

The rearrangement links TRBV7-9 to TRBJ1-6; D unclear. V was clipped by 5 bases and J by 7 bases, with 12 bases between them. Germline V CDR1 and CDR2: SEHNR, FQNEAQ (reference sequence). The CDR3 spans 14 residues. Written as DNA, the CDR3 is TGTGCCAGCAGCCCACCAGGCGGGAATTCACCCCTCCACTTT. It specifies CASSPPGGNSPLHF.

The CDR3 reads CAWSVSRGYTF. The CDR3 nucleotides read TGTGCCTGGAGTGTATCCAGGGGCTACACCTTC. This sequence joins TRBV30 and TRBJ1-2; D unresolved. The V gene lost 0 bases and the J gene lost 8 bases, with 7 bases spanning the gap. Per the germline V gene, CDR1 is GTSNPN and CDR2 is SVGIG (reference sequence). The CDR3 loop spans 11 amino acids.

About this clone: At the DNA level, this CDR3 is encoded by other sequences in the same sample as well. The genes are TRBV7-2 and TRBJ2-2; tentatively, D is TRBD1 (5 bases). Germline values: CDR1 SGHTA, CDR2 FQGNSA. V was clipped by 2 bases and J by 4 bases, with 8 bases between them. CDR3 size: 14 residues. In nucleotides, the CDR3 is TGTGCCAGCAGCTTACAGGGAACCACCGGGGAGCTGTTTTTT. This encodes CASSLQGTTGELFF.

The CDR3 reads CASSSAASGRRGEQFF. The CDR3 DNA sequence: TGTGCCAGCAGCTCCGCGGCCAGCGGCAGGCGTGGTGAGCAGTTCTTC. The chain is built from TRBV7-3 and TRBJ2-1; tentatively, D is TRBD2 (5 bases). From germline, CDR1 is SGHTA and CDR2 FQGTGA. The CDR3 consists of 16 residues. The ends were cut back, 4 bases at V and 9 bases at J, with 22 bases in the middle.

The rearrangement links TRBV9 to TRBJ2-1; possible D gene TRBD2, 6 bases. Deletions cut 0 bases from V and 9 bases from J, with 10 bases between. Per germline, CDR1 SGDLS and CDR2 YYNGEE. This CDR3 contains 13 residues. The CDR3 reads CASSVAGVGEQFF. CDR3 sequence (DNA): TGTGCCAGCAGCGTAGCGGGAGTGGGTGAGCAGTTCTTC.

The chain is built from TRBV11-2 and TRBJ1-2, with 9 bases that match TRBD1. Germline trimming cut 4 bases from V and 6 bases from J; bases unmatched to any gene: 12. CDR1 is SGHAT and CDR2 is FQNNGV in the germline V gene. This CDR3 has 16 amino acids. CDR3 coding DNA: TGTGCCAGCAGCTCTACACTGGACAGGGGACGGAATGGCTACACCTTC. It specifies CASSSTLDRGRNGYTF.

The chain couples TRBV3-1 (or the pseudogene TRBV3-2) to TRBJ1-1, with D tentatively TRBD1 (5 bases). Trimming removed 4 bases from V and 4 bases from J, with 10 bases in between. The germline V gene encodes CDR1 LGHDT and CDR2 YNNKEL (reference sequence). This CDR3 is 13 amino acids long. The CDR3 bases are TGTGCCAGCAGCCGACAGCCCGTCACTGAAGCTTTCTTT. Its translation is CASSRQPVTEAFF.

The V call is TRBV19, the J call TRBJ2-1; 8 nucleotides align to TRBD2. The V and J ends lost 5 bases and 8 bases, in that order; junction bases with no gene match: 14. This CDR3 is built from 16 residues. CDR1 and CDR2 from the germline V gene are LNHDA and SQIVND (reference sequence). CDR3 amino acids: CASSLTGTSAFDEQFF. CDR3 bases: TGTGCCAGTAGTCTTACCGGGACTAGTGCGTTCGATGAGCAGTTCTTC.

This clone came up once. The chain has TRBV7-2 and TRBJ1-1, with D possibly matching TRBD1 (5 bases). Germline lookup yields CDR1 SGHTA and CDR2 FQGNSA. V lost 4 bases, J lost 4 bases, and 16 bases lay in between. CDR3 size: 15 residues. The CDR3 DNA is TGTGCCAGCAGCTCTCCCGGGGGACTACGCACTGAAGCTTTCTTT. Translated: CASSSPGGLRTEAFF.

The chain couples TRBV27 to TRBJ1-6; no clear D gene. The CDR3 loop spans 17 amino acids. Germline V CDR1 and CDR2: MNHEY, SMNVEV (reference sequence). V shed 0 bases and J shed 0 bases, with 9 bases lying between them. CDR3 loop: CASSLSAESSYNSPLHF. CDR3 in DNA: TGTGCCAGCAGTTTATCGGCAGAGAGCTCCTATAATTCACCCCTCCACTTT.

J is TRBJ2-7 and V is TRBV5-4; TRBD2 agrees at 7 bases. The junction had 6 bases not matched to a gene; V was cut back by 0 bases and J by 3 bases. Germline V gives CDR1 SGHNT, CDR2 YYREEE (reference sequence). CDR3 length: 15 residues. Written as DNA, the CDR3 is TGTGCCAGCAGCTTGGGCGGCGGGAGCAACTACGAGCAGTACTTC. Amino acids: CASSLGGGSNYEQYF.